The clone carrying this T cell receptor beta chain has only one observation. The antigen is not known. This sample was included in a study of T cell responses to AZD1222 COVID-19 vaccine. Sequencing was performed with immunoSEQ multiplex PCR; in TCRdb, only in-frame clones are kept and a portion is missing. The data hold some 150,000 clones, with 90% observed a single time. Study-wide points: Repertoire samples came only from after the peak T cell response. Two doses of AZD1222 preceded a rise in Spike-specific TCR breadth and depth. Close to half of all spike-specific TCRs reportedly target regions of the variants that are unmutated. Spike regions recognized by vaccine-associated CD4 TCRs spanned the protein, led by 160-218 and 743-854.

V was pared by 1 base and J by 4 bases, with 7 bases between. Germline V gene sequence: CDR1 SGHVS, CDR2 FQNEAQ. CDR3 size: 13 residues. This specimen was peripheral blood, taken on day 0 of AZD1222 vaccination. The chain employs TRBV7-8 and TRBJ1-2; D gene ambiguous. The clonotype comes from an adult in good health. Here the CDR3 DNA reads TGTGCCAGCAGCTTAGGGCACCTCTATGGCTACACCTTC. Encoded protein: CASSLGHLYGYTF.